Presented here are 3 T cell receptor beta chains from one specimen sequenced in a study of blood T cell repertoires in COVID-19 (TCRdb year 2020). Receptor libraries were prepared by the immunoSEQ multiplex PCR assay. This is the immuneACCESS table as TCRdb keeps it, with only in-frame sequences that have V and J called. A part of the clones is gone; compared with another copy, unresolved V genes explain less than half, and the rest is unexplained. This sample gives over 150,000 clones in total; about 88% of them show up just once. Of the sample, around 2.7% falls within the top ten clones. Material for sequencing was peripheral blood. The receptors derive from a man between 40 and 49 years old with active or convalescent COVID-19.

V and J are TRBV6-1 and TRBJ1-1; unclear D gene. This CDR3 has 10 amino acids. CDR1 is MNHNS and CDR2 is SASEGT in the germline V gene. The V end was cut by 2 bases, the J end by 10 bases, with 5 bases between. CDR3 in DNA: TGTGCCAGCAGTGAATTTCTAGCTTTCTTT. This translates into CASSEFLAFF.

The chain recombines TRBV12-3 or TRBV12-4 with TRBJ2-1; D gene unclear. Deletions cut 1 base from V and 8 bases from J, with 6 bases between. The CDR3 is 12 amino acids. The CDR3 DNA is TGTGCCAGCAGTTTAGTGGGCGATGAGCAGTTCTTC. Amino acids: CASSLVGDEQFF.

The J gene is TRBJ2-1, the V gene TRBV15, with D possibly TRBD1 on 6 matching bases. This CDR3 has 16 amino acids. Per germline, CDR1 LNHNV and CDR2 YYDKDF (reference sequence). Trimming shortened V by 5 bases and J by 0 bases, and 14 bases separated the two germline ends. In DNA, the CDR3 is TGTGCCACCAGCGGACAGTTGTTAAGCTCCTACAATGAGCAGTTCTTC. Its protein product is CATSGQLLSSYNEQFF.